Each of the 26 T cell receptor beta chains below was sequenced from the same sample in a study of blood T cell repertoires in COVID-19. Some clones are missing from TCRdb's copy, which holds only in-frame ones; the method was immunoSEQ multiplex PCR. The repertoire holds around 260,000 clones, with about 80% as singletons. The sequencing sample was made of peripheral blood. These receptors were collected from a person aged 65 to 79 with COVID-19, enrolled during active disease.

The V gene is TRBV19, the J gene TRBJ2-1, with D unclear. The CDR3 has 15 amino acids. Per germline, CDR1 LNHDA and CDR2 SQIVND (reference sequence). Trimming removed 5 bases from V and 3 bases from J, with 14 bases in between. In DNA, the CDR3 is TGTGCCAGTAGTCAACAGTTTCCAGGCTACAATGAGCAGTTCTTC. Its protein product is CASSQQFPGYNEQFF.

This chain links TRBV6-2 or TRBV6-3 with TRBJ1-5; D may be TRBD1 (5 bases). Germline CDR1 is MNHEY and CDR2 is SVGEGT. V was pared by 4 bases and J by 6 bases, with 13 bases between. The CDR3 runs 14 residues. The CDR3 spells CASSWGGSGQPQHF. The DNA for the CDR3 is TGTGCCAGCAGTTGGGGGGGTAGCGGTCAGCCCCAGCATTTT.

In DNA form, the CDR3 reads TGTGCCAGCAGGACGGGACAGGTCAATCAGCCCCAGCATTTT. This sequence encodes CASRTGQVNQPQHF. The chain is built from TRBV6-5 and TRBJ1-5, with 8 bases matching TRBD1. Trimming cost V 6 bases and J 3 bases; bases outside gene matches: 4. The CDR3 runs 14 residues. The V gene's germline CDR1 is MNHEY and CDR2 SVGAGI.

The chain employs TRBV6-5 and TRBJ1-6, with TRBD1 matching 7 bases. With 2 bases clipped from V and 7 bases from J, the junction kept 2 bases outside the gene matches. The CDR3 covers 14 residues. The germline gives CDR1 MNHEY, CDR2 SVGAGI. The CDR3 DNA sequence: TGTGCCAGCAGTTACGGGACAGAGAATTCACCCCTCCACTTT. Protein sequence: CASSYGTENSPLHF.

CDR3 residues: CASSQDSPRPRGSPLHF. The CDR3 DNA reads TGCGCCAGCAGCCAAGATAGCCCGCGGCCACGGGGATCACCCCTCCACTTT. The rearrangement joins TRBV4-1 to TRBJ1-6; D call uncertain. The CDR3 consists of 17 residues. The germline CDR1 and CDR2 sequences are MGHRA and YSYEKL. The V gene lost 0 bases and the J gene lost 10 bases, with 19 bases spanning the gap.

The chain links TRBV19 to TRBJ1-2, with 9 bases that match TRBD1. The CDR3 spans 14 residues. Losses at the gene ends were 5 bases for V and 2 bases for J; bases not matched to a gene: 3. Germline assignment: CDR1 LNHDA and CDR2 SQIVND (reference sequence). The CDR3 protein is CASSSQGANYGYTF. The CDR3, as DNA: TGTGCCAGTAGTTCACAGGGGGCCAACTATGGCTACACCTTC.

This sequence joins TRBV6-5 and TRBJ2-7, with D possibly being TRBD1 (5 bases). The CDR3 covers 14 residues. V was cut by 5 bases and J by 1 base, with 12 bases left in between. Germline V lookup: CDR1 MNHEY, CDR2 SVGAGI. CDR3 in DNA: TGTGCCAGCAGTCCCTTCGACAGTTCCTACGAGCAGTACTTC. Residues: CASSPFDSSYEQYF.

The chain combines TRBV2 with TRBJ2-3, with 9 bases aligning to TRBD2. This CDR3 contains 16 residues. The trim removed 6 bases at V and 5 bases at J, leaving 12 bases unmatched. Germline lookup yields CDR1 SNHLY and CDR2 FYNNEI. Written as DNA, the CDR3 is TGTGCCAGCAGCAGAACAGCGGGGGGCCCTGTAGATACGCAGTATTTT. Its protein is CASSRTAGGPVDTQYF.

The rearrangement joins TRBV5-1 to TRBJ2-2, with a possible D match to TRBD1 (6 bases). From germline, CDR1 is SGHRS and CDR2 YFSETQ. The V end lost 5 bases, the J end lost 4 bases, and 12 bases lay between the germline ends. The CDR3 has 14 amino acids. CDR3 protein: CASRTGQSTGELFF. CDR3 coding DNA: TGCGCCAGCAGGACTGGACAGAGCACCGGGGAGCTGTTTTTT.

CDR3 bases: TGCGCCAGCAGCCAAGAGGGGACAGGGGCGGCTCGTGAGACCCAGTACTTC. Translating it yields CASSQEGTGAARETQYF. The rearrangement joins TRBV4-1 to TRBJ2-5; 10 nucleotides agree with TRBD1. Germline V gene data show CDR1 as MGHRA and CDR2 as YSYEKL. V lost 0 bases to trimming and J lost 5 bases; unmatched junction nucleotides: 9. This CDR3 is built from 17 residues.

This clone was seen only a few times. This sequence joins TRBV28 and TRBJ2-7, with 8 bases lining up with TRBD1. With V trimmed by 6 bases and J by 5 bases, 9 bases remained unmatched. Germline assignment: CDR1 MDHEN and CDR2 SYDVKM. CDR3 length equals 14 residues. The CDR3 region has the DNA TGTGCCAGCAGCCGGGACAGGCTTCACAACGAGCAGTACTTC. This codes for CASSRDRLHNEQYF. Supplemented by reference TRBV28 and TRBJ2-7, the full variable domain reads DVKVTQSSRYLVKRTGEKVFLECVQDMDHENMFWYRQDPGLGLRLIYFSYDVKMKEKGDIPEGYSVSREKKERFSLILESASTNQTSMYLCASSRDRLHNEQYFGPGTRLTVT.

This sequence joins TRBV11-2 and TRBJ1-5; possible D gene TRBD1, 5 bases. CDR1 is SGHAT and CDR2 is FQNNGV in the germline V gene. The CDR3 contains 13 residues. The V end lost 4 bases, the J end lost 7 bases, and 11 bases lay between the germline ends. CDR3 nucleotides: TGTGCCAGCAGCTGGGGGGAAGGACAGCCCCAGCATTTT. It translates to CASSWGEGQPQHF.

The CDR3 region is CASSQDRGPDQPQHF. CDR3 coding DNA: TGTGCCAGCAGTCAGGACAGGGGTCCTGATCAGCCCCAGCATTTT. The V call is TRBV6-5, the J call TRBJ1-5; 9 nucleotides line up with TRBD1. Per germline, CDR1 MNHEY and CDR2 SVGAGI. V gave up 5 bases and J gave up 5 bases; unmatched junction bases: 7. The CDR3 is 15 residues long.

The chain is built from TRBV7-7 and TRBJ1-3; D remains unclear. V lost 5 bases and J lost 0, with 14 bases in between. Germline lookup yields CDR1 SSHAT and CDR2 FNYEAQ (reference sequence). The CDR3 is 16 residues long. This chain's CDR3 is CASSPDNIGSGNTIYF. The CDR3 DNA reads TGTGCCAGCAGCCCAGACAACATAGGCTCTGGAAACACCATATATTTT.

This clone was recorded only once. V usage is TRBV10-3 and J usage is TRBJ1-2; D may be TRBD1 (5 bases). CDR1 and CDR2 from the germline V gene are ENHRY and SYGVKD. The CDR3 length is 13 residues. The V and J ends lost 7 bases and 2 bases respectively, with 11 bases between them. Here the CDR3 reads CAITTGENYGYTF. The CDR3 DNA reads TGTGCCATCACCACGGGGGAGAACTATGGCTACACCTTC.

The chain employs TRBV25-1 and TRBJ2-1; D is unclear. The CDR3 length is 13 residues. V dropped 5 bases and J dropped 8 bases, with 13 bases sitting between them. Germline V gene sequence: CDR1 MGHDK, CDR2 SYGVNS. In DNA, the CDR3 is TGTGCCAGCAGTCGTGACTCCGACCATGAGCAGTTCTTC. It translates to CASSRDSDHEQFF.

The rearrangement uses TRBV6-6 and TRBJ2-2, with 11 positions matching TRBD2. With 6 bases clipped from V and 6 bases from J, the junction kept 6 bases outside the gene matches. The CDR3 has 15 residues. CDR1 is MNHNY, CDR2 SVGAGI, per germline (reference sequence). The DNA of the CDR3 is TGTGCCAGCAGCTTCACTAGCGGGAGTGCCGGGGAGCTGTTTTTT. Protein sequence: CASSFTSGSAGELFF.

In this sample, this clone turned up a few times. This chain uses TRBV5-6 with TRBJ1-6, with a tentative D call TRBD1 (5 bases). This CDR3 spans 14 amino acids. The V end lost 3 bases, the J end lost 7 bases, and 11 bases lay between the germline ends. In germline, CDR1 is SGHDT, CDR2 YYEEEE. DNA for the CDR3: TGTGCCAGCAGCTCGGGACTTATCAATTCACCCCTCCACTTT. Translated: CASSSGLINSPLHF.

The J gene is TRBJ2-4, the V gene TRBV11-2, with D possibly being TRBD2 (5 bases). CDR1 is SGHAT, CDR2 FQNNGV, per germline. The CDR3 extends over 16 amino acids. The germline V and J ends were trimmed by 4 bases and 0 bases, with 13 bases remaining between them. Here the CDR3 reads CASSSGIPVAKNIQYF. CDR3 nucleotides: TGTGCCAGCAGCTCCGGGATTCCAGTAGCCAAAAACATTCAGTACTTC.

V and J are TRBV7-8 and TRBJ2-2; a weak D match, TRBD2 (6 bases). The CDR3 has 19 amino acids. CDR1 is SGHVS and CDR2 is FQNEAQ in the germline V gene. The germline V and J ends were trimmed by 6 bases and 4 bases, with 27 bases remaining between them. Written as DNA, the CDR3 is TGTGCCAGCAGTTTAAAAAGATTCGGGGCCTTCGGGAGCACCGGGGAGCTGTTTTTT. This sequence encodes CASSLKRFGAFGSTGELFF.

Here the CDR3 reads CASSQDPQGREQFF. CDR3 nucleotide sequence: TGCGCCAGCAGCCAAGATCCTCAAGGGAGGGAGCAGTTCTTC. V usage is TRBV4-3 and J usage is TRBJ2-1; possibly TRBD2 for D (6 bases). Germline loops: CDR1 LGHNA, CDR2 YSLEER. The CDR3 has 14 amino acids. V lost 0 bases to trimming and J lost 10 bases, with 13 bases between them.

The chain links TRBV3-1 (or the pseudogene TRBV3-2) to TRBJ2-1; TRBD2 matches 10 bases. CDR1 is LGHDT and CDR2 is YNNKEL in the germline V gene (reference sequence). Trimming removed 3 bases from V and 8 bases from J; junction bases left unmatched: 7. This CDR3 spans 15 amino acids. The CDR3: CASSHPAGGPDEQFF. The CDR3 DNA is TGTGCCAGCAGCCACCCAGCGGGGGGGCCCGATGAGCAGTTCTTC.

The chain carries TRBV28 and TRBJ1-2, with a possible D match to TRBD1 (6 bases). Looked up from germline, CDR1 is MDHEN and CDR2 is SYDVKM. Between the trimmed V and J ends, which lost 6 bases and 5 bases, there was a span of 10 bases. The CDR3 is 12 residues long. CDR3 amino acids: CASSGTSYGYTF. CDR3 DNA: TGTGCCAGCAGCGGGACATCATATGGCTACACCTTC.

The chain links TRBV6-5 to TRBJ2-7, with D maybe TRBD1 (6 bases). The CDR3 consists of 14 residues. Trimming shortened V by 5 bases and J by 0 bases, and 11 bases separated the two germline ends. Germline CDR1 and CDR2: MNHEY and SVGAGI. CDR3 nucleotide sequence: TGTGCCAGCAGTCGCCAGGGGCCCTCCTACGAGCAGTACTTC. Protein product: CASSRQGPSYEQYF.

V gene TRBV7-3 combines with J gene TRBJ2-1; the D gene is possibly TRBD1 (5 bases). CDR3 length: 15 residues. CDR1 is SGHTA, CDR2 FQGTGA, per germline. The V end lost 5 bases, the J end lost 0 bases, and 11 bases lay between the germline ends. CDR3: CASSEGVSSYNEQFF. CDR3 DNA: TGTGCCAGCAGCGAAGGGGTCAGCTCCTACAATGAGCAGTTCTTC.

V gene TRBV30 combines with J gene TRBJ2-1; TRBD2 matches at 7 bases. CDR1 is GTSNPN, CDR2 SVGIG, per germline (reference sequence). The CDR3 is made up of 15 amino acids. J gave up 5 bases and V 5 bases, and 12 bases lay outside the gene matches. The chain's CDR3 is CAWERSAGEHNEQFF. Here the CDR3 DNA reads TGTGCCTGGGAGAGGTCGGCGGGAGAACACAATGAGCAGTTCTTC.